This TCR beta chain was sequenced during a study of lymphopenia after photon versus proton radiotherapy. Findings and caveats of the study: Post-nadir TCR diversity decline inversely tracked overall survival among those who died. After the lymphocyte nadir, photon-treated repertoires showed oligoclonal expansion, especially of CD8+ Temra cells. Authors raise, but do not show, better survival with proton therapy.

After removal of 2 bases from V and 9 bases from J, the junction contained 11 bases not matched to a gene. The length of the CDR3 is 16 residues. CDR1 is SGHAT and CDR2 is FQNNGV in the germline V gene. This clone was seen once. Its antigen is undetermined. Using immunoSEQ multiplex PCR, the repertoire was profiled, and TCRdb retains in-frame clones only, with some absent. The sample consists of 50,000 to 65,000 clones, about nine tenths of them appearing once. The V and J genes are TRBV11-2 and TRBJ2-1; 9 bases are shared with TRBD2. The TCR was taken from a man aged 80 or over with esophageal cancer. The sample consisted of peripheral blood, taken from a patient treated with proton-based radiotherapy. CDR3 DNA sequence: TGTGCCAGCAGCTTACTTAGTAGCGGGAGAGGAGGTGAGCAGTTCTTC. Translating it yields CASSLLSSGRGGEQFF.